These 20 T cell receptor beta chains share one sample of origin, sequenced in a study of Graves' ophthalmopathy and Graves' hyperthyroidism. Investigators amplified TCR beta CDR3 regions from RNA transcripts. The library came from an HTBI-primed first-round RT-PCR and a second-round multiplex PCR. MiXCR, applied by TCRdb to the multiplex PCR reads, yields one record per CDR3 protein. The sample includes roughly 400,000 distinct CDR3 sequences, just over 15% of them seen just once. The sequenced sample was peripheral blood. All receptors come from a woman aged 18-35 years with stable Graves' hyperthyroidism.

This clonotype appeared a few times. The chain couples TRBV5-1 to TRBJ2-5; D is perhaps TRBD1 (6 bases). Germline assignment: CDR1 SGHRS and CDR2 YFSETQ. The CDR3 covers 13 residues. V lost 5 bases and J lost 3, with 11 bases in between. CDR3 in amino acids: CASRRDIKETQYF. The CDR3 nucleotides read TGCGCCAGCAGACGGGACATTAAAGAGACCCAGTACTTC.

This clonotype has a count of ten or more. V is TRBV27 and J is TRBJ1-5, with TRBD1 matching 7 bases. Germline V gene sequence: CDR1 MNHEY, CDR2 SMNVEV (reference sequence). The CDR3 has 15 residues. With V trimmed by 6 bases and J by 4 bases, 9 bases remained unmatched. The chain's CDR3 is CASRGTNRGNQPQHF. As DNA, the CDR3 is TGTGCCAGCAGAGGGACAAACAGGGGTAATCAGCCCCAGCATTTT.

The genes are TRBV11-2 and TRBJ1-5, with TRBD1 as a possible D gene (6 bases). Germline CDR1 is SGHAT and CDR2 is FQNNGV. The CDR3 length is 16 residues. Trimming stripped 5 bases from V and 4 bases from J, with 18 bases between. CDR3 in DNA: TGTGCCAGCAGCACCCTGTACAGGGACGGTAATCAGCCCCAGCATTTT. Translation gives CASSTLYRDGNQPQHF.

The gene calls are TRBV6-2 or TRBV6-3 and TRBJ1-5; D might be TRBD1 (5 bases). V lost 7 bases to trimming and J lost 6 bases, with 16 bases between them. This CDR3 has 14 residues. Germline CDR1 is MNHEY and CDR2 is SVGEGT. The CDR3 DNA sequence: TGTGCCAGCAAGGACATCGTGGATATTCAGCCCCAGCATTTT. It encodes CASKDIVDIQPQHF.

This clonotype was counted ten times or more. The CDR3 protein is CASRTVSTIYF. CDR3 sequence (DNA): TGTGCCAGCAGGACGGTCTCCACCATATATTTT. V and J are TRBV12-3 or TRBV12-4 and TRBJ1-3; D ambiguous. The V gene lost 6 bases and the J gene lost 9 bases, with 9 bases spanning the gap. This CDR3 is 11 amino acids long.

This clonotype was found many times. V and J are TRBV9 and TRBJ2-5, with a weak D call TRBD1 (6 bases). The germline V gene has CDR1 SGDLS and CDR2 YYNGEE. Trimming stripped 2 bases from V and 5 bases from J, with 22 bases between. The CDR3 runs to 17 residues. CDR3 sequence reads: CASSVSTAGVGVETQYF. CDR3 DNA: TGTGCCAGCAGCGTTTCAACTGCAGGGGTAGGAGTGGAGACCCAGTACTTC.

At least ten counts were recorded for this clonotype. The V call is TRBV20-1, the J call TRBJ2-2; D call uncertain. V lost 3 bases to trimming and J lost 4 bases, with 6 bases between them. The CDR3 is made up of 12 amino acids. Germline loops: CDR1 DFQATT, CDR2 SNEGSKA (reference sequence). The CDR3 reads CSASSVTGELFF. The CDR3 DNA reads as TGCAGTGCTAGTTCCGTCACCGGGGAGCTGTTTTTT.

This clonotype was counted between two and nine times. A much larger clone is a single base away; this may be a read error. The missing conserved phenylalanine or tryptophan at the end of this CDR3 makes a read error likely. V usage is TRBV20-1 and J usage is TRBJ1-5; no firm D call. V was shortened by 1 base and J by 5 bases, with 6 bases between the two germline ends. The CDR3 is 12 residues long. The germline CDR1 and CDR2 sequences are DFQATT and SNEGSKA (reference sequence). CDR3 in amino acids: CSARVRDQPQHV. CDR3 DNA sequence: TGCAGTGCTAGAGTGAGGGATCAGCCCCAGCATGTT.

The table lists this clonotype with many counts. This chain joins TRBV7-3 and TRBJ2-2; D may be TRBD1 or TRBD2 (6 bases each). The V end was cut by 0 bases, the J end by 0 bases, with 11 bases between. The CDR3 consists of 17 residues. CDR1 and CDR2 (germline): SGHTA, FQGTGA. CDR3 sequence: CASSLTGGTTNTGELFF. In nucleotides, the CDR3 is TGTGCCAGCAGCTTAACCGGCGGGACAACGAACACCGGGGAGCTGTTTTTT.

The chain recombines TRBV18 with TRBJ2-2; TRBD2 matches 7 bases. V dropped 3 bases and J dropped 0; count of bases not matched to a gene: 10. The germline V gene encodes CDR1 KGHSH and CDR2 LQKENI. The CDR3 is made up of 18 amino acids. The CDR3 loop is CASSPQPQAGTNTGELFF. The CDR3 nucleotides are TGTGCCAGCTCACCCCAACCCCAAGCGGGGACGAACACCGGGGAGCTGTTTTTT.

Ten or more counts support this clonotype. V gene TRBV2 combines with J gene TRBJ2-5; 10 bases align to TRBD1. The CDR3 is 14 amino acids. Germline assignment: CDR1 SNHLY and CDR2 FYNNEI. V gave up 4 bases and J gave up 7 bases; unmatched junction bases: 6. The CDR3 loop is CASSVDRGFGTQYF. The DNA of the CDR3 is TGTGCCAGCAGTGTGGACAGGGGGTTTGGGACCCAGTACTTC.

At least ten counts were recorded for this clonotype. The chain is built from TRBV6-4 and TRBJ1-1; 12 nucleotides align to TRBD1. Germline V gene lookup returns CDR1 MRHNA and CDR2 SNTAGT. V gave up 7 bases and J gave up 3 bases; unmatched junction bases: 18. The CDR3 spans 19 residues. The CDR3 sequence is CASKKSGTGGPIRDTEAFF. For the CDR3, the DNA is TGTGCCAGCAAAAAGTCCGGGACAGGGGGCCCCATCAGGGACACTGAAGCTTTCTTT.

This clonotype has a count of ten or more. A much larger clone differs by one base, so this may be a read error. The chain uses TRBV6-5 and TRBJ2-5; no firm D call. This CDR3 contains 13 residues. Germline CDR1 and CDR2: MNHEY and SVGAGI. Here the CDR3 DNA reads TGTGCCAGCAGGACTTGGGGTCAAGAGACCAAGTACTTC. Protein: CASRTWGQETKYF.

This clonotype occurred a few times. This may stem from a read error, because a much larger clone lies one nucleotide away. The V call is TRBV19, the J call TRBJ2-7; 9 bases line up with TRBD2. The junction had 5 bases not matched to a gene; V was cut back by 11 bases and J by 3 bases. Per germline, CDR1 LNHDA and CDR2 SQIVND (reference sequence). The CDR3 spans 12 residues. CDR3 in amino acids: CAGTSWVYEQYF. Written as DNA, the CDR3 is TGTGCCGGGACTAGCTGGGTCTACGAGCAGTACTTC. Together with reference TRBV19 and TRBJ2-7, the CDR3 gives the full variable domain: DGGITQSPKYLFRKEGQNVTLSCEQNLNHDAMYWYRQDPGQGLRLIYYSQIVNDFQKGDIAEGYSVSREKKESFPLTVTSAQKNPTAFYLCAGTSWVYEQYFGPGTRLTVT.

V gene TRBV12-3 or TRBV12-4 combines with J gene TRBJ1-5; 7 nucleotides line up with TRBD1. This CDR3 region has 15 residues. With V trimmed by 5 bases and J by 3 bases, 7 bases remained unmatched. CDR3: CASSARDRSNQPQHF. The DNA of the CDR3 is TGTGCCAGCAGTGCCCGGGACAGATCCAATCAGCCCCAGCATTTT.

This clonotype was seen ten or more times. J is TRBJ2-7 and V is TRBV20-1, with TRBD2 matching 8 bases. From germline, CDR1 is DFQATT and CDR2 SNEGSKA (reference sequence). Trimming at V came to 0 bases and at J to 6 bases, leaving 10 bases not matched to a gene. CDR3 length equals 15 residues. The CDR3 here is CSARDTGGGKIEQYF. Here the CDR3 DNA reads TGCAGTGCTAGAGATACCGGGGGGGGAAAGATCGAGCAGTACTTC.

This clonotype was recorded many times. The chain combines TRBV7-2 with TRBJ2-7; D unclear. The germline CDR1 and CDR2 sequences are SGHTA and FQGNSA. The CDR3 length is 15 residues. V was pared by 0 bases and J by 4 bases, with 13 bases between. The chain's CDR3 is CASSLAGGHIYEQYF. For the CDR3, the DNA is TGTGCCAGCAGCTTAGCTGGTGGCCACATATACGAGCAGTACTTC. Full variable domain (rest looked up from reference TRBV7-2 and TRBJ2-7): GAGVSQSPSNKVTEKGKDVELRCDPISGHTALYWYRQSLGQGLEFLIYFQGNSAPDKSGLPSDRFSAERTGGSVSTLTIQRTQQEDSAVYLCASSLAGGHIYEQYFGPGTRLTVT.

This clonotype was observed at least ten times. V and J are TRBV19 and TRBJ2-5, with 14 bases aligning to TRBD2. The germline V gene has CDR1 LNHDA and CDR2 SQIVND (reference sequence). V lost 6 bases and J lost 2; bases outside the gene matches: 11. The CDR3 spans 18 residues. The DNA of the CDR3 is TGTGCCAGTAGACCGACTGGGACTAGCGGGGGCCTACAAGAGACCCAGTACTTC. Translating gives CASRPTGTSGGLQETQYF.

This clonotype was counted many times. The chain is built from TRBV12-3 or TRBV12-4 and TRBJ1-2; TRBD1 is a possible D gene (5 bases). V lost 5 bases and J lost 0, with 13 bases in between. The CDR3 has 15 residues. The CDR3 nucleotides read TGTGCCAGCAGTCCCTCGGGCAGGGCTAACTATGGCTACACCTTC. It specifies CASSPSGRANYGYTF.

This clonotype has ten or more counts. This rearrangement joins TRBV24-1 to TRBJ2-7; TRBD1 agrees at 9 bases. Germline loops: CDR1 KGHDR, CDR2 SFDVKD. This CDR3 is built from 15 residues. The V segment lost 4 bases and the J segment 2 bases; nucleotides outside the gene matches: 5. CDR3 coding DNA: TGTGCCACCAGTGACGCCGGGACAGGGACCTACGAGCAGTACTTC. This gives the protein CATSDAGTGTYEQYF.